This TCR beta chain derives from a study of shared clonotypes between healthy human individuals. Study-wide context: A donor's plate count was three for CD4 naive and three for CD4 memory; CD8 naive had two and CD8 memory one.

CDR1 is KGHSH, CDR2 LQKENI, per germline. The length of the CDR3 is 13 residues. V was trimmed by 3 bases and J by 8 bases, leaving 13 bases between them. This clone appeared a single time. Antigen unknown. Sequencing used immunoSEQ multiplex PCR; TCRdb keeps in-frame clones, though not all of them. The table has more than 1 million clones, around 82% seen once. The study enrolled healthy HIV-negative adults without recent acute infections or vaccinations as donors. Adults of Caucasian background living in Nashville, Tennessee made up all donors. Findings of the study overall: Some naive CD4 clonotypes, roughly 5%, turned up in common across four donors.

The origin of this receptor is a man younger than 30 in good health. Some clones in this sample may be carry-over from other donors' samples. The chain is built from TRBV18 and TRBJ1-2; perhaps TRBD1 as D (5 bases). Sequencing input: memory CD4+ T cells from PBMCs. Subset noted: CD45RA-negative fraction. This CDR3 reads CASSPGTQEGYTF. In DNA form, the CDR3 reads TGTGCCAGCTCACCCGGGACCCAGGAGGGCTACACCTTC.